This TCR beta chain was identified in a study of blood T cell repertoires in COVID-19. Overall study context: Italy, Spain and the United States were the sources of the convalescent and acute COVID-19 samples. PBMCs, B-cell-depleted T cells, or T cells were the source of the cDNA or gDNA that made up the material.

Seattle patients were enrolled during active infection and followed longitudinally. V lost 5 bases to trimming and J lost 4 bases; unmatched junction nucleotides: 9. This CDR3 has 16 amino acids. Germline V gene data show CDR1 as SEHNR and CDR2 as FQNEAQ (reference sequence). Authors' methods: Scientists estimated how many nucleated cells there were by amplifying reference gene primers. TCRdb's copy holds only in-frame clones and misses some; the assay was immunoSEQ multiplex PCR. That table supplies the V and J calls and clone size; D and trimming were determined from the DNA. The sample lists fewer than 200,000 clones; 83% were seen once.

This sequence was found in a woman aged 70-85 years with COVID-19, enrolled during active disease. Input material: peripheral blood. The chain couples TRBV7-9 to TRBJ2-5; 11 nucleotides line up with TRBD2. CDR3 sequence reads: CASSARLAGIGETQYF. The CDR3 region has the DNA TGTGCCAGCAGCGCCCGACTAGCGGGAATAGGAGAGACCCAGTACTTC.